This T cell receptor (beta chain) comes out of a study of T cell clonality in common variable immunodeficiency. General observations from the study: Fewer deletions and N-nucleotide insertions were reportedly seen in common variable immunodeficiency TCR beta sequences.

The data were produced by immunoSEQ multiplex PCR, yet TCRdb's version contains in-frame clones alone and is incomplete. This sample has about 42,000 clones, each found more than once. This clone was counted between two and nine times. What it binds is not known. The observed sequence ends 3 residues before the CDR3 terminus, with the missing tail filled in from the germline J gene. Between the trimmed V and J ends, which lost 5 bases and 7 bases, there was a span of 13 bases. The length of the CDR3 is 13 residues. CDR1 and CDR2 from the germline V gene are PRHDT and FYEKMQ (reference sequence). The TCR was taken from a human donor with common variable immunodeficiency. The sequencing input was peripheral blood mononuclear cells. The chain joins TRBV13 to TRBJ2-3; the D is unclear. The chain's CDR3 is CASSVEQDYTQYF. CDR3 DNA (partial): TGTGCCAGCAGCGTCGAGCAAGATTATACG.